This T cell receptor (beta chain) was profiled in a study of T cell repertoires in cytomegalovirus infection. Study-level background: Epitope selection comprised recently identified HLA-C-restricted CMV epitopes and well-studied HLA-B-restricted CMV epitopes. TCR beta signatures that were public indicated CMV infection and matching HLA type.

Points from the study as a whole: Cumulative public TCR beta family frequency identified carriers of CMV plus the relevant HLA. Ex vivo, HLA-C-restricted CMV-specific TCR beta clonotypes prevailed over the rest of the response.

The table lists this clonotype with many counts. Antigen specificity is unknown. The length of the CDR3 is 14 residues. The V gene's germline CDR1 is SGHDT and CDR2 YYEEEE. V was clipped by 1 base and J by 6 bases, with 12 bases between them. One entry per CDR3 protein, called by TCRdb with MiXCR from the reads. The table records about 770,000 distinct CDR3 sequences, roughly 28% of them present only once. Sequences were derived from cultured CD8+ T cells from PBMCs, sampled from culture after CMV antigen stimulation. This chain joins TRBV5-6 and TRBJ2-3; D is possibly TRBD1 (6 bases). The receptor was derived from a human donor in good health (CMV status not recorded). Some clones in this sample may be carry-over from other donors' samples. The CDR3: CASSLFRGPDTQYF. CDR3 nucleotide sequence: TGTGCCAGCAGCTTGTTCAGGGGCCCGGATACGCAGTATTTT. Together with reference TRBV5-6 and TRBJ2-3, the CDR3 gives the full variable domain: DAGVTQSPTHLIKTRGQQVTLRCSPKSGHDTVSWYQQALGQGPQFIFQYYEEEERQRGNFPDRFSGHQFPNYSSELNVNALLLGDSALYLCASSLFRGPDTQYFGPGTRLTVL.